The 22 T cell receptor beta chains given below trace back to one sample, sequenced in a study of shared T cell receptors in the human thymus. TCRdb's table, derived via immunoSEQ multiplex PCR, lists solely in-frame clones and lacks some. The sample carries about 660,000 clones, 88% recorded once. This same sample was also taken into another study, of human thymus T cells.

The source material was thymocytes. Every receptor here comes from a boy under two years old with a congenital heart defect.

This clone has just one count. The chain is built from TRBV29-1 and TRBJ1-5; unclear D gene. The germline gives CDR1 SQVTM, CDR2 ANQGSEA. CDR3 length: 15 amino acids. Trimming shortened V by 0 bases and J by 1 base, and 10 bases separated the two germline ends. The CDR3 spells CSVEDGEDSNQPQHF. CDR3 DNA: TGCAGCGTTGAAGATGGGGAGGACAGCAATCAGCCCCAGCATTTT.

The chain joins TRBV5-1 to TRBJ2-1, with D perhaps TRBD2 (5 bases). The CDR3 has 15 amino acids. The germline gives CDR1 SGHRS, CDR2 YFSETQ. V lost 1 base to trimming and J lost 6 bases, with 14 bases between them. The CDR3 DNA reads as TGCGCCAGCAGCTTGAAACTGAATAGCGTCAATGAGCAGTTCTTC. It translates to CASSLKLNSVNEQFF.

The V call is TRBV14, the J call TRBJ2-1; 10 nucleotides line up with TRBD2. CDR3 size: 17 residues. J lost 7 bases, V lost 1 base, and 10 bases had no gene match. Germline V gene lookup returns CDR1 SGHDN and CDR2 FVKESK. The CDR3 region is CASSQAHRLAGENEQFF. The CDR3 DNA reads TGTGCCAGCAGCCAAGCGCACAGGCTAGCGGGAGAGAATGAGCAGTTCTTC.

A single count supports this clone. This sequence joins TRBV15 and TRBJ1-1; unclear D gene. Germline assignment: CDR1 LNHNV and CDR2 YYDKDF (reference sequence). This CDR3 has 17 amino acids. Trimming took 2 bases from V and 3 from J, leaving 19 bases between them. The CDR3 reads CATSRNTPRIRDTEAFF. CDR3 DNA sequence: TGTGCCACCAGCAGAAATACCCCCCGGATACGGGACACTGAAGCTTTCTTT.

Details on this clone: A junction boundary mismatches the germline segment, possibly from a read error. The V call is TRBV27, the J call TRBJ2-1; 7 positions match TRBD2. This CDR3 is built from 11 residues. Germline V gives CDR1 MNHEY, CDR2 SMNVEV (reference sequence). The chain's CDR3 is CASSQAGVPIF. As DNA, the CDR3 is TGTGCCAGCAGCCAGGCGGGAGTGCCGATCTTC.

The gene calls are TRBV30 and TRBJ2-3; TRBD2 aligns across 8 bases. Germline CDR1 reads GTSNPN; CDR2 reads SVGIG (reference sequence). The CDR3 extends over 16 amino acids. With V trimmed by 0 bases and J by 3 bases, 8 bases remained unmatched. The CDR3 DNA reads TGTGCCTGGAGTGTTGGTTCGGGAGGGGGAACAGATACGCAGTATTTT. The encoded protein is CAWSVGSGGGTDTQYF.

The V and J genes are TRBV28 and TRBJ2-3, with 7 nucleotides matching TRBD1. V dropped 5 bases and J dropped 6; count of bases not matched to a gene: 11. The germline gives CDR1 MDHEN, CDR2 SYDVKM. The CDR3 is 15 amino acids. The DNA of the CDR3 is TGTGCCAGCAGTACCGACAGGGTGAACATCGATACGCAGTATTTT. It encodes CASSTDRVNIDTQYF.

This clone has only one observation. The rearrangement links TRBV6-5 to TRBJ1-4, with unresolved D. Trimming pared 5 bases from V and 7 bases from J, leaving 14 bases between. The CDR3 consists of 14 residues. The germline V gene has CDR1 MNHEY and CDR2 SVGAGI. CDR3 coding DNA: TGTGCCAGCAGTCCCAAGGGAGGTGGTGAAAAACTGTTTTTT. It is translated as CASSPKGGGEKLFF.

The rearrangement uses TRBV27 and TRBJ2-2; no reliable D call. Trimming removed 1 base at V and 3 bases at J, with 9 bases between. This CDR3 is built from 15 residues. Germline V CDR1 and CDR2: MNHEY, SMNVEV (reference sequence). In DNA form, the CDR3 reads TGTGCCAGCAGTTTATTCGGTCTCCACACCGGGGAGCTGTTTTTT. It codes for CASSLFGLHTGELFF.

V is TRBV5-6 and J is TRBJ2-1; D is ambiguous. The CDR3 totals 13 residues. V was cut by 4 bases and J by 5 bases, with 10 bases left in between. Germline CDR1 and CDR2: SGHDT and YYEEEE. CDR3 amino acids: CASSLPRDNEQFF. CDR3 nucleotide sequence: TGTGCCAGCAGCCTCCCTAGAGACAATGAGCAGTTCTTC.

The chain combines TRBV5-4 with TRBJ2-7, with 7 bases fitting TRBD2. Trimming at V came to 0 bases and at J to 3 bases, leaving 3 bases not matched to a gene. The germline V gene has CDR1 SGHNT and CDR2 YYREEE (reference sequence). The CDR3 is 14 residues long. This CDR3 is CASSLVGGSYEQYF. CDR3 bases: TGTGCCAGCAGCTTGGTAGGCGGGAGCTACGAGCAGTACTTC.

The V call is TRBV4-2, the J call TRBJ1-2; D ambiguous. This CDR3 spans 14 amino acids. V was pared by 6 bases and J by 1 base, with 12 bases between. The germline CDR1 and CDR2 sequences are LGHNA and YNFKEQ. CDR3 nucleotides: TGTGCCAGCAGACACCACACAGATAACTATGGCTACACCTTC. This sequence encodes CASRHHTDNYGYTF.

The chain employs TRBV5-8 and TRBJ2-7, with a tentative D call TRBD1 (6 bases). Germline V lookup: CDR1 SGHTS, CDR2 YDEGEE. CDR3 length: 16 amino acids. V lost 6 bases and J lost 3, with 22 bases in between. CDR3 sequence reads: CASNNRVIGVFYEQYF. Written as DNA, the CDR3 is TGTGCCAGCAACAACAGGGTCATCGGGGTATTCTACGAGCAGTACTTC.

The V call is TRBV19, the J call TRBJ2-2; 10 bases are shared with TRBD2. The CDR3 runs 17 residues. V was clipped by 3 bases and J by 4 bases; unmatched bases: 8. CDR1 and CDR2 (germline): LNHDA, SQIVND (reference sequence). CDR3 bases: TGTGCCAGTAGTATGGAGCCAGCGGGAGGGGGCACCGGGGAGCTGTTTTTT. Protein product: CASSMEPAGGGTGELFF.

The chain recombines TRBV21-1 with TRBJ1-1; the D segment call TRBD1 is taken from the table without a DNA check. TRBV21-1 is a recognized pseudogene. CDR3 size: 15 residues. The CDR3: CASSKSPDRNTEAFF. Written as DNA, the CDR3 is TGTGCCAGCAGCAAATCCCCGGACAGGAACACTGAAGCTTTCTTT.

This chain joins TRBV4-3 and TRBJ2-7; weak D call: TRBD2 (6 bases). V lost 0 bases to trimming and J lost 2 bases, with 14 bases between them. The CDR3 consists of 16 residues. CDR1 LGHNA and CDR2 YSLEER come from the germline V gene. The CDR3 region is CASSQEFRRGTYEQYF. CDR3 coding DNA: TGCGCCAGCAGCCAAGAGTTTCGACGGGGGACCTACGAGCAGTACTTC.

The chain recombines TRBV11-2 with TRBJ2-7; D is perhaps TRBD2 (5 bases). Per germline, CDR1 SGHAT and CDR2 FQNNGV. Trimming stripped 1 base from V and 0 bases from J, with 7 bases between. The CDR3 covers 14 residues. In DNA form, the CDR3 reads TGTGCCAGCAGCTTAGCGGGGATCTCCTACGAGCAGTACTTC. Translated: CASSLAGISYEQYF.

V is TRBV4-3 and J is TRBJ2-7; the match to TRBD2 covers 8 bases. CDR3 size: 17 residues. Losses at the gene ends were 0 bases for V and 4 bases for J; bases not matched to a gene: 11. Germline loops: CDR1 LGHNA, CDR2 YSLEER. This chain's CDR3 is CASSQEEGLAGVYEQYF. The CDR3 nucleotides read TGCGCCAGCAGCCAAGAAGAAGGCCTAGCGGGCGTTTACGAGCAGTACTTC.

This clone was seen only a few times. The CDR3 DNA is TGTGCCAGTAGTATTGGAATAACTTCCGGGACACAAAAATACACCGGGGAGCTGTTTTTT. Amino acid sequence: CASSIGITSGTQKYTGELFF. This chain links TRBV19 with TRBJ2-2; perhaps TRBD1 as D (6 bases). The CDR3 consists of 20 residues. Per the germline V gene, CDR1 is LNHDA and CDR2 is SQIVND (reference sequence). V was clipped by 3 bases and J by 3 bases, with 26 bases between them.

This chain joins TRBV4-1 and TRBJ1-1, with D perhaps TRBD1 (6 bases). The V gene lost 1 base and the J gene lost 1 base, with 16 bases spanning the gap. Germline CDR1 MGHRA, CDR2 YSYEKL. CDR3 length equals 17 residues. CDR3 in DNA: TGCGCCAGCAGCCAAGGTGGGGAGCAGGGGCGGAACACTGAAGCTTTCTTT. It yields the protein CASSQGGEQGRNTEAFF.

The J gene is TRBJ2-2, the V gene TRBV9; tentative D call: TRBD1 (6 bases). CDR1 is SGDLS, CDR2 YYNGEE, per germline. This CDR3 is built from 18 residues. Trimming cost V 4 bases and J 3 bases, with 22 bases left between them. The CDR3 region is CASSPHPGSRGDTGELFF. The CDR3 DNA reads TGTGCCAGCAGCCCTCACCCAGGGAGCAGGGGAGACACCGGGGAGCTGTTTTTT. Variable domain in full (rest from reference TRBV9 and TRBJ2-2): DSGVTQTPKHLITATGQRVTLRCSPRSGDLSVYWYQQSLDQGLQFLIQYYNGEERAKGNILERFSAQQFPDLHSELNLSSLELGDSALYFCASSPHPGSRGDTGELFFGEGSRLTVL.

This rearrangement joins TRBV4-2 to TRBJ2-1, with 15 nucleotides matching TRBD2. The CDR3 consists of 17 residues. The germline V gene encodes CDR1 LGHNA and CDR2 YNFKEQ. The junction had 5 bases not matched to a gene; V was cut back by 1 base and J by 7 bases. This CDR3 reads CASSQGTSGRAANEQFF. As DNA, the CDR3 is TGTGCCAGCAGCCAAGGGACTAGCGGGAGGGCCGCTAATGAGCAGTTCTTC.